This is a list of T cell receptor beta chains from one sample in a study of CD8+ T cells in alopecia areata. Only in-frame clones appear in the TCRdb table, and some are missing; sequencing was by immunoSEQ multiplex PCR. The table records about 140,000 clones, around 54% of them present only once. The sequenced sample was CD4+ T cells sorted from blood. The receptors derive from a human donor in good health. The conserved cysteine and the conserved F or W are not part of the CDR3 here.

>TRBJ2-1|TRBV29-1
SAGTPSYNEQF
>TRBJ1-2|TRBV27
ASCGTTNYGYT
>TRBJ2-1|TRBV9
ASSPAGGYYNEQF
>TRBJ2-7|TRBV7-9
ASSLDWGEQY
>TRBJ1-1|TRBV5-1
ASNSPGRQNTEAF
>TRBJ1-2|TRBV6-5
ASRRAGRTPGYT
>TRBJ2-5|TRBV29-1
SVGEETQY
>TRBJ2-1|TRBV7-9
ASSLSYPNEQF
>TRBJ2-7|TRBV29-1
SVEGTGYEQY
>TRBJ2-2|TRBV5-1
ASSLEASGHTGELF
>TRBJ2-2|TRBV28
ASSLGIELF
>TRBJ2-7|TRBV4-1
ASSQGRYEQY
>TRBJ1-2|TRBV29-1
SVESDSGYT
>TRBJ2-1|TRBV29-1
SVGRTGTSYRGNEQF
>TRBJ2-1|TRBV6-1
ASSPHTDLDEQF
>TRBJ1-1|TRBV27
ASSPQTGVRTEAF
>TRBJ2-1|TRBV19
ASAAASGNLNEQF
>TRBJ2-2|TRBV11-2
ASIGTSGSVGGELF
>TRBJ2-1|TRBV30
AWSPAGGPNEQF
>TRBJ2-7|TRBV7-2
ASSFPGQRSYEQY
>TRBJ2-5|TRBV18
ASSPGLGETQY
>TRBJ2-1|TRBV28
ASSWDGRSYNEQF
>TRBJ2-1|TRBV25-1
ASGQVPSGRKGEQF
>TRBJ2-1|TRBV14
ASSQGRYNEQF
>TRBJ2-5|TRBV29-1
SVGGSGRETQY
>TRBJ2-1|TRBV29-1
SVVTSNEQF
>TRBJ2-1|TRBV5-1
AKSNRDHHNEQF
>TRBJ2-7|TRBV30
AWSPGQSYEQY
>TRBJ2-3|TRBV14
ASSPPNTDTQY
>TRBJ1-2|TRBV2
ASSGPGTNYGYT
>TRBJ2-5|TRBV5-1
ASSLSPGPRWTQY
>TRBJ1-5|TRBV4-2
ASSQLSEGNQPQH
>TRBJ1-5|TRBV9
ASSVSGQAQPQH
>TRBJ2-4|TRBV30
AWSTLAGSRQY
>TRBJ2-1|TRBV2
ASRTQDSPSSYNEQF
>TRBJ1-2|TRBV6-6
ASSYSTVANYGYT
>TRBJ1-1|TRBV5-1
ASSGGQTMNTEAF
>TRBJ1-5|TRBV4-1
ASSLDPDLQPQH
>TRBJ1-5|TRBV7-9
ASSLGQNQPQH
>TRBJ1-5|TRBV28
ASSLAWAAEQPQH
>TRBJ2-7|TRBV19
ASSPVGLRDEQY
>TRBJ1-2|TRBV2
ASSEGKGATYGYT
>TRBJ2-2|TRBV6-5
ASKKTLNTGELF
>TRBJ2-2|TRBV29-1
SVETGLNTGELF